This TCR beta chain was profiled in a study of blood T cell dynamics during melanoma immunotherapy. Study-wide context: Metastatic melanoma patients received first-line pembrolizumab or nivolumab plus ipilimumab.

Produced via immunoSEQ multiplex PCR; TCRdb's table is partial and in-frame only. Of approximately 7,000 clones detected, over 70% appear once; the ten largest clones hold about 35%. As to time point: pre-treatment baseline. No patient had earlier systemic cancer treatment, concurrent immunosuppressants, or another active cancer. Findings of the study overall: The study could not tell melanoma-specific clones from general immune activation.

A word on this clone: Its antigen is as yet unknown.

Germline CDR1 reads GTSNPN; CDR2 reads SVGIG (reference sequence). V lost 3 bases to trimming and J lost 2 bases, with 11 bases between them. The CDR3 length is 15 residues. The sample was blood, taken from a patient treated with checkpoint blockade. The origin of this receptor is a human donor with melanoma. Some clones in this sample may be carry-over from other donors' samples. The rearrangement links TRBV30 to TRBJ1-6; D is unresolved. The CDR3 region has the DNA TGTGCCTGGAGGTGGCAGGAGGCCTATAATTCACCCCTCCACTTT. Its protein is CAWRWQEAYNSPLHF.